The 4 T cell receptor beta chains reported below all come from one sample, sequenced in a study of identical twins listed by TCRdb under 2016. Library generation was performed with 5' RACE. Instrument used: Illumina HiSeq 2000. The raw public reads went through TCRdb reprocessing: fastp at Q25, MiXCR clone calling, in-frame beta chains kept. Duplicate CDR3 protein sequences are folded into a single record with the most common DNA and genes. The sample profile shows fewer than 650,000 distinct CDR3 sequences; nearly 10% of them were found once. The top ten clones comprise 2.5% to 3% of the sample. The sample was also linked to a second study, of yellow fever vaccine responses in identical twins.

The sequencing input was PBMCs. The receptors derive from a woman under 30 in good health.

This clonotype was recorded at least ten times. The chain employs TRBV15 and TRBJ2-3; 8 bases line up with TRBD2. The CDR3 runs 13 residues. The germline gives CDR1 LNHNV, CDR2 YYDKDF (reference sequence). Germline trimming cut 9 bases from V and 4 bases from J; bases unmatched to any gene: 6. The CDR3 DNA is TGTGCCACAAAGAGCGGGAGTGCAGATACGCAGTATTTT. Protein: CATKSGSADTQYF.

The sample holds a few counts of this clonotype. The gene calls are TRBV7-9 and TRBJ1-1, with unresolved D. Looked up from germline, CDR1 is SEHNR and CDR2 is FQNEAQ (reference sequence). The V and J ends lost 2 bases and 1 base respectively, with 11 bases between them. The CDR3 is made up of 15 amino acids. The CDR3 DNA sequence: TGTGCCAGCAGCTTACTACCGGCAGAGAACACTGAAGCTTTCTTT. As protein: CASSLLPAENTEAFF. The whole variable domain, remainder taken from reference TRBV7-9 and TRBJ1-1, is DTGVSQNPRHKITKRGQNVTFRCDPISEHNRLYWYRQTLGQGPEFLTYFQNEAQLEKSRLLSDRFSAERPKGSFSTLEIQRTEQGDSAMYLCASSLLPAENTEAFFGQGTRLTVV.

A single count supports this clonotype. V usage is TRBV29-1 and J usage is TRBJ1-5; a weak D match, TRBD1 (6 bases). Germline lookup yields CDR1 SQVTM and CDR2 ANQGSEA. The CDR3 covers 14 residues. V lost 1 base and J 2 bases, leaving 9 bases between the germline ends. CDR3 amino acids: CSVEADSGNQPQHF. The CDR3 nucleotides read TGCAGCGTTGAAGCGGACAGTGGCAATCAGCCCCAGCATTTT.

This clonotype was counted at least ten times. This chain uses TRBV6-1 with TRBJ2-5; TRBD1 aligns across 12 bases. The CDR3 runs 16 residues. V dropped 6 bases and J dropped 10; count of bases not matched to a gene: 15. Germline loops: CDR1 MNHNS, CDR2 SASEGT. For the CDR3, the DNA is TGTGCCAGCAGGAAAACCGGGACAGGGGGCGTATTGGGCCAGTACTTC. It codes for CASRKTGTGGVLGQYF.